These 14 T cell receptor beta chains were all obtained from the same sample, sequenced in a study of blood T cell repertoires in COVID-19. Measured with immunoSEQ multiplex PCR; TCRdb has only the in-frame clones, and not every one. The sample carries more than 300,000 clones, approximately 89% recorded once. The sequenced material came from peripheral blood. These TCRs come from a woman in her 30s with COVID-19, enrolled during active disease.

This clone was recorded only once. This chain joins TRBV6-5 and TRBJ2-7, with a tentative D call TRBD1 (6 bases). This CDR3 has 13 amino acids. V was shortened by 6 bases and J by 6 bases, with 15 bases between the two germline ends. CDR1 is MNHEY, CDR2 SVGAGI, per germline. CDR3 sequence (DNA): TGTGCCAGCAGACTGGACAGCCGGGGCGAGCAGTACGTC. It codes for CASRLDSRGEQYV.

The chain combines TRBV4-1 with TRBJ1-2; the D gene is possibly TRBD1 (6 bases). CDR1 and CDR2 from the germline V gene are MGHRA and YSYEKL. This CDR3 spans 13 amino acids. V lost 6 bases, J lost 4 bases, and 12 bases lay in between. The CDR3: CASRPQGSYGYTF. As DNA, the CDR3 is TGCGCCAGCAGACCACAGGGTAGCTATGGCTACACCTTC.

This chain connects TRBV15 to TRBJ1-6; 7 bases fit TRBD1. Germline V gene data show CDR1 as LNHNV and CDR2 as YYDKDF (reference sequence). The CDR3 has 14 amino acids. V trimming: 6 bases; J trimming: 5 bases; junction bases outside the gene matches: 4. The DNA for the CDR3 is TGTGCCACCAGGACGGGGACAGATAATTCACCCCTCCACTTT. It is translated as CATRTGTDNSPLHF.

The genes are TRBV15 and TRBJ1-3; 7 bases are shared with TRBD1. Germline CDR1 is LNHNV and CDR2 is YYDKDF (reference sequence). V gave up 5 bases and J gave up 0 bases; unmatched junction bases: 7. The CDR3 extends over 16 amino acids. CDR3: CATSGIGGSSGNTIYF. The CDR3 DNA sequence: TGTGCCACCAGCGGGATAGGGGGCAGCTCTGGAAACACCATATATTTT.

The CDR3 DNA sequence: TGTGCCAGCAGTTTCCCCCAGGACACGCAAAACTATGGCTACACCTTC. It specifies CASSFPQDTQNYGYTF. The V call is TRBV28, the J call TRBJ1-2, with D perhaps TRBD1 (5 bases). The CDR3 extends over 16 amino acids. The germline gives CDR1 MDHEN, CDR2 SYDVKM. V was trimmed by 3 bases and J by 2 bases, leaving 16 bases between them.

CDR3: CASSPEGNTEAFF. DNA of the CDR3: TGTGCCAGCAGCCCTGAGGGTAACACTGAAGCTTTCTTT. The chain has TRBV9 and TRBJ1-1; D not resolved. Germline values: CDR1 SGDLS, CDR2 YYNGEE. Trimming pared 4 bases from V and 2 bases from J, leaving 9 bases between. The CDR3 consists of 13 residues.

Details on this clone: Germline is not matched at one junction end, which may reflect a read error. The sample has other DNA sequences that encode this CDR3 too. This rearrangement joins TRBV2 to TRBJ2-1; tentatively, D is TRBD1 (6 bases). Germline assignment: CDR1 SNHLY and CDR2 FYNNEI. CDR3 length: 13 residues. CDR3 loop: CASSEDRLNEQFF. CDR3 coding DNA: TGTGCTAGCAGTGAAGACAGGTTAAATGAGCAGTTCTTC.

DNA of the CDR3: TGCGCCAGCAGCCAAGATCTTTTATATCAGCCCCAGCATTTT. Amino acid sequence: CASSQDLLYQPQHF. This chain links TRBV4-1 with TRBJ1-5; no clear D. Germline V gives CDR1 MGHRA, CDR2 YSYEKL. CDR3 length: 14 amino acids. The V end was cut by 0 bases, the J end by 5 bases, with 8 bases between.

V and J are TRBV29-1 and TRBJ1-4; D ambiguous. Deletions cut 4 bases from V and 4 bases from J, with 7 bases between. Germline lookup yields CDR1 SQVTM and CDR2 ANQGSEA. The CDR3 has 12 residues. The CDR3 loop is CSVVSGNEKLFF. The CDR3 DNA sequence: TGCAGCGTTGTCAGCGGTAATGAAAAACTGTTTTTT.

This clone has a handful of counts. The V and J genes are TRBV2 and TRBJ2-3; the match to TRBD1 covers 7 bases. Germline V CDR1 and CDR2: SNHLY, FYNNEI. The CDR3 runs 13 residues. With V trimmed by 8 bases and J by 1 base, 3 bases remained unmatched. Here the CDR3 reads CASQGVGTDTQYF. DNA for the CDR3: TGTGCCAGCCAGGGGGTTGGCACAGATACGCAGTATTTT.

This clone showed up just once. In DNA form, the CDR3 reads TGTGCCAGCAGCTTAGGAGGTTTTGACTATGGCTACACCTTC. This sequence encodes CASSLGGFDYGYTF. This rearrangement joins TRBV11-1 to TRBJ1-2; D gene ambiguous. Per germline, CDR1 SGHAT and CDR2 FQDESV (reference sequence). The V end lost 1 base, the J end lost 3 bases, and 9 bases lay between the germline ends. The length of the CDR3 is 14 residues.

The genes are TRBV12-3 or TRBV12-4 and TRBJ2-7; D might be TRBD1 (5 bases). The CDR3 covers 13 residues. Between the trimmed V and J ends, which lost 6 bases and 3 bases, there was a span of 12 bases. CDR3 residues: CASRVGAVYEQYF. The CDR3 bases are TGTGCCAGCAGGGTAGGGGCGGTCTACGAGCAGTACTTC.

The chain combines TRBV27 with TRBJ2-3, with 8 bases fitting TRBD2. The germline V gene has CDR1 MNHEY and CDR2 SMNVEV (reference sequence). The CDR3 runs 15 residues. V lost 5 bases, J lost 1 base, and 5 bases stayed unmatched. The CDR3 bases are TGTGCCAGCAGTCTCTCACTAGCGGGCACAGATACGCAGTATTTT. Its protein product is CASSLSLAGTDTQYF.

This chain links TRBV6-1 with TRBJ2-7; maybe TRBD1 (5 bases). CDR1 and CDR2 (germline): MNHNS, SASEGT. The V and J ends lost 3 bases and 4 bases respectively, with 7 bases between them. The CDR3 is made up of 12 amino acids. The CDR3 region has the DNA TGTGCCAGCAGTGATCAGGGATACGAGCAGTACTTC. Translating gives CASSDQGYEQYF.